These T cell receptor beta chains were read from a single sample in a study of beta chain features in type 1 diabetes. Profiled with immunoSEQ multiplex PCR; TCRdb holds only in-frame clones, not every one. The sample shows a few hundred thousand clones, 9.5% to 13% of them seen only once. Sequences were obtained from central memory CD4+ T cells from blood. Source of these receptors: a man between 18 and 35 years old in good health. The CDR3 runs from the conserved cysteine through the conserved F or W. Fields, in order: J gene, V gene, clone size, CDR3 length, D gene, CDR3 protein, CDR3 DNA. D genes are given only for firm matches. Clone size is stated in some rows and not others, as once, few, many or a class when expanded.

J gene: TRBJ2-2
V gene: TRBV30
clone size: -
CDR3 length: 13
D gene: -
CDR3 protein: CAWSGGNTGELFF
CDR3 DNA: TGTGCCTGGAGCGGGGGGAACACCGGGGAGCTGTTTTTT

J gene: TRBJ1-5
V gene: TRBV5-1
clone size: few
CDR3 length: 15
D gene: TRBD1
CDR3 protein: CASSFSDRGNQPQHF
CDR3 DNA: TGCGCCAGCAGCTTCTCGGACAGGGGGAATCAGCCCCAGCATTTT

J gene: TRBJ2-7
V gene: TRBV25-1
clone size: few
CDR3 length: 13
D gene: -
CDR3 protein: CASSESDRPEQYF
CDR3 DNA: TGTGCCAGCAGTGAATCAGACAGACCGGAGCAGTACTTC

J gene: TRBJ2-3
V gene: TRBV30
clone size: few
CDR3 length: 15
D gene: -
CDR3 protein: CAWSGTGGSTDTQYF
CDR3 DNA: TGTGCCTGGAGTGGTACAGGCGGAAGCACAGATACGCAGTATTTT

J gene: TRBJ2-1
V gene: TRBV29-1
clone size: few
CDR3 length: 20
D gene: TRBD2
CDR3 protein: CSVEGATSGRAKSSYNEQFF
CDR3 DNA: TGCAGCGTTGAGGGAGCGACTAGCGGGAGGGCAAAGAGCTCCTACAATGAGCAGTTCTTC

J gene: TRBJ2-5
V gene: TRBV19
clone size: few
CDR3 length: 13
D gene: TRBD1
CDR3 protein: CASSGTGIETQYF
CDR3 DNA: TGTGCCAGTAGCGGGACAGGGATAGAGACCCAGTACTTC

J gene: TRBJ1-4
V gene: TRBV18
clone size: few
CDR3 length: 13
D gene: -
CDR3 protein: CASSPEANEKLFF
CDR3 DNA: TGTGCCAGCTCACCCGAGGCTAATGAAAAACTGTTTTTT

J gene: TRBJ1-2
V gene: TRBV19
clone size: -
CDR3 length: 14
D gene: -
CDR3 protein: CASSMVPDGYGYTF
CDR3 DNA: TGTGCCAGTAGTATGGTTCCAGATGGCTATGGCTACACCTTC

J gene: TRBJ2-3
V gene: TRBV7-9
clone size: few
CDR3 length: 15
D gene: TRBD2
CDR3 protein: CASSPRTSNTDTQYF
CDR3 DNA: TGTGCCAGCAGCCCGAGGACTAGTAACACAGATACGCAGTATTTT

J gene: TRBJ2-4
V gene: TRBV25-1
clone size: few
CDR3 length: 16
D gene: -
CDR3 protein: CASSGPGRGSRNIQYF
CDR3 DNA: TGTGCCAGCAGTGGGCCCGGGCGGGGTTCTAGAAACATTCAGTACTTC

J gene: TRBJ2-3
V gene: TRBV29-1
clone size: few
CDR3 length: 14
D gene: -
CDR3 protein: CSVARERQADTQYF
CDR3 DNA: TGCAGCGTCGCTCGGGAGCGACAGGCAGATACGCAGTATTTT

J gene: TRBJ2-5
V gene: TRBV27
clone size: -
CDR3 length: 14
D gene: TRBD1
CDR3 protein: CASSIRQGWETQYF
CDR3 DNA: TGTGCCAGCAGTATCAGACAGGGATGGGAGACCCAGTACTTC

J gene: TRBJ1-1
V gene: TRBV5-1
clone size: -
CDR3 length: 14
D gene: TRBD1
CDR3 protein: CASSRGTGKTEAFF
CDR3 DNA: TGCGCCAGCAGCCGAGGGACAGGGAAAACTGAAGCTTTCTTT

J gene: TRBJ2-1
V gene: TRBV4-1
clone size: -
CDR3 length: 16
D gene: TRBD1
CDR3 protein: CASSHAGADRDNEQFF
CDR3 DNA: TGCGCCAGCAGCCACGCCGGGGCGGACAGGGACAATGAGCAGTTCTTC

J gene: TRBJ2-5
V gene: TRBV9
clone size: -
CDR3 length: 14
D gene: TRBD2
CDR3 protein: CASSAESGALEQYF
CDR3 DNA: TGTGCCAGCAGCGCAGAAAGCGGGGCTCTGGAGCAGTACTTC

J gene: TRBJ2-1
V gene: TRBV11-2
clone size: few
CDR3 length: 17
D gene: TRBD2
CDR3 protein: CASSRELAGGPENEQFF
CDR3 DNA: TGTGCCAGCAGCCGCGAACTAGCGGGAGGGCCGGAAAATGAGCAGTTCTTC

J gene: TRBJ1-4
V gene: TRBV30
clone size: -
CDR3 length: 14
D gene: TRBD1
CDR3 protein: CAFKRQGLYEKLFF
CDR3 DNA: TGTGCCTTTAAGAGACAGGGACTCTATGAAAAACTGTTTTTT

J gene: TRBJ1-1
V gene: TRBV4-3
clone size: -
CDR3 length: 15
D gene: -
CDR3 protein: CASSQVHGEDTEAFF
CDR3 DNA: TGCGCCAGCAGCCAAGTACACGGGGAGGACACTGAAGCTTTCTTT

J gene: TRBJ2-7
V gene: TRBV19
clone size: -
CDR3 length: 15
D gene: TRBD1
CDR3 protein: CASSISTGQSYEQYF
CDR3 DNA: TGTGCCAGTAGTATATCAACGGGACAGAGCTACGAGCAGTACTTC

J gene: TRBJ2-3
V gene: TRBV6-5
clone size: -
CDR3 length: 16
D gene: TRBD1
CDR3 protein: CASSYAGTGPTDTQYF
CDR3 DNA: TGTGCCAGCAGTTACGCCGGGACAGGGCCGACAGATACGCAGTATTTT

J gene: TRBJ2-7
V gene: TRBV18
clone size: few
CDR3 length: 15
D gene: -
CDR3 protein: CASSPNRTPSYEQYF
CDR3 DNA: TGTGCCAGCTCACCAAATAGAACCCCCTCCTACGAGCAGTACTTC

J gene: TRBJ2-1
V gene: TRBV4-2
clone size: many
CDR3 length: 16
D gene: -
CDR3 protein: CASSQLRVNLPNEQFF
CDR3 DNA: TGTGCCAGCAGCCAATTACGTGTCAACCTACCCAATGAGCAGTTCTTC

J gene: TRBJ2-3
V gene: TRBV29-1
clone size: -
CDR3 length: 12
D gene: -
CDR3 protein: CSVDKQGDTQYF
CDR3 DNA: TGCAGCGTTGATAAACAGGGAGATACGCAGTATTTT

J gene: TRBJ1-2
V gene: TRBV5-4
clone size: -
CDR3 length: 15
D gene: -
CDR3 protein: CASSPGGRTNYGYTF
CDR3 DNA: TGTGCCAGCAGCCCCGGGGGACGGACTAACTATGGCTACACCTTC

J gene: TRBJ2-3
V gene: TRBV30
clone size: -
CDR3 length: 16
D gene: TRBD1
CDR3 protein: CAWSPGGWVGSDTQYF
CDR3 DNA: TGTGCCTGGAGTCCAGGGGGATGGGTCGGGTCAGATACGCAGTATTTT

J gene: TRBJ2-5
V gene: TRBV2
clone size: few
CDR3 length: 15
D gene: TRBD2
CDR3 protein: CASTRGTSEGETQYF
CDR3 DNA: TGTGCCAGCACCCGAGGGACTAGCGAAGGCGAGACCCAGTACTTC

J gene: TRBJ2-1
V gene: TRBV30
clone size: few
CDR3 length: 12
D gene: -
CDR3 protein: CAWSVFTSTQFF
CDR3 DNA: TGTGCCTGGAGTGTTTTTACCAGTACCCAGTTCTTC

J gene: TRBJ2-1
V gene: TRBV20-1
clone size: -
CDR3 length: 11
D gene: -
CDR3 protein: CSAIGSYEQFF
CDR3 DNA: TGCAGTGCTATAGGTTCGTATGAGCAGTTCTTC

J gene: TRBJ1-1
V gene: TRBV19
clone size: -
CDR3 length: 13
D gene: -
CDR3 protein: CASSIGWLYEAFF
CDR3 DNA: TGTGCCAGTAGTATTGGCTGGCTATATGAAGCTTTCTTT

J gene: TRBJ2-5
V gene: TRBV5-6
clone size: few
CDR3 length: 15
D gene: TRBD2
CDR3 protein: CASSPGTSGQETQYF
CDR3 DNA: TGTGCCAGCAGCCCAGGGACTAGCGGGCAAGAGACCCAGTACTTC